This entry lists 4 T cell receptor beta chains sequenced from one sample in a study of Ad26.COV2.S vaccination and SARS-CoV-2 variants. Treatment specified: 15 to 20 received Ad26.COV2.S at low or high dose, single or two shots; 5 received placebo; per-sample allocation not given. The study sampled participants on day 63 after the first vaccine or placebo injection. Assay used: immunoSEQ multiplex PCR; TCRdb lists only in-frame clones, some missing. Of more than 300,000 clones listed, around nine tenths are singletons. Specimen: peripheral blood, collected in a trial of Ad26.COV2.S vaccine versus placebo. All receptors derive from a person between 18 and 60 years old who received the Ad26.COV2.S COVID-19 vaccine or a placebo.

This clone occurred a few times. The chain carries TRBV28 and TRBJ2-5; D might be TRBD2 (6 bases). V lost 2 bases and J 6 bases, leaving 16 bases between the germline ends. The CDR3 contains 15 residues. Germline assignment: CDR1 MDHEN and CDR2 SYDVKM. The CDR3 sequence is CASSLLPGSVKTQYF. CDR3 nucleotide sequence: TGTGCCAGCAGTTTACTCCCCGGGAGTGTTAAGACCCAGTACTTC.

CDR3 nucleotides: TGCGCCAGCAGCGACGAAGAGACCCAGTACTTC. This sequence encodes CASSDEETQYF. The rearrangement links TRBV4-1 to TRBJ2-5; D gene ambiguous. Between the trimmed V and J ends, which lost 5 bases and 3 bases, there was a span of 4 bases. Germline CDR1 and CDR2: MGHRA and YSYEKL. The CDR3 runs to 11 residues.

V usage is TRBV11-2 and J usage is TRBJ2-5, with 7 bases fitting TRBD2. V lost 5 bases and J lost 5; bases outside the gene matches: 14. The CDR3 extends over 16 amino acids. Germline V gene data show CDR1 as SGHAT and CDR2 as FQNNGV. The CDR3 nucleotides read TGTGCCAGCAGCCCCCGACTAGCTCGGGGTGTGGAGACCCAGTACTTC. This sequence encodes CASSPRLARGVETQYF.

The gene calls are TRBV5-1 and TRBJ2-7; tentative D call: TRBD2 (5 bases). CDR3 length: 16 residues. The V and J ends lost 1 base and 0 bases respectively, with 14 bases between them. CDR1 SGHRS and CDR2 YFSETQ come from the germline V gene. CDR3 nucleotide sequence: TGCGCCAGCAGCTTGTTACCTAACGGGAACTCCTACGAGCAGTACTTC. It yields the protein CASSLLPNGNSYEQYF. The full variable domain, rest sourced from reference TRBV5-1 and TRBJ2-7, is KAGVTQTPRYLIKTRGQQVTLSCSPISGHRSVSWYQQTPGQGLQFLFEYFSETQRNKGNFPGRFSGRQFSNSRSEMNVSTLELGDSALYLCASSLLPNGNSYEQYFGPGTRLTVT.